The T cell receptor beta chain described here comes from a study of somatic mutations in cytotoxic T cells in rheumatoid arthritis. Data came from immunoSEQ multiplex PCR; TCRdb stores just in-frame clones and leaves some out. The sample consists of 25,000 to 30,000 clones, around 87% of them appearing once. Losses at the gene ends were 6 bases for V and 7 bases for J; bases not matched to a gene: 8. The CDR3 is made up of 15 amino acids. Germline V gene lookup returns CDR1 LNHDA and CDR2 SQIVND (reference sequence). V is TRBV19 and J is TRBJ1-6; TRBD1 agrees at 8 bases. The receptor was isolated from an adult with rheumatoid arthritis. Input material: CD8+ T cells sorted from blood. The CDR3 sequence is CASRDQTGGNSPLHF. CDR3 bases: TGTGCCAGTAGAGACCAAACAGGGGGAAATTCACCCCTCCACTTT.